The 15 T cell receptor beta chains given below trace back to one sample, sequenced in a study of OX40 agonist ivuxolimab in advanced cancers. Only in-frame clones appear in the TCRdb table, and some are missing; sequencing was by immunoSEQ multiplex PCR. The top ten clones hold roughly 5.5% of a sample with some 100,000 clones, approximately 80% of them seen once. Material: CD4+ or CD8+ T cells sorted from blood, obtained in a trial of the OX40 agonist ivuxolimab. Receptors were obtained from an adult with an advanced solid tumor such as melanoma, head and neck, liver or kidney cancer.

The chain is built from TRBV5-5 and TRBJ2-1, with D hard to call. V lost 4 bases, J lost 2 bases, and 10 bases lay in between. The CDR3 has 14 amino acids. Germline-derived CDR1 and CDR2 are SGHKS and YYEKEE (reference sequence). The CDR3 spells CASSLRSAYNEQFF. The CDR3 DNA reads as TGTGCCAGCAGCCTGCGGAGCGCCTACAATGAGCAGTTCTTC.

Concerning this clone: The same CDR3 is also encoded by other DNA sequences in this sample. The genes are TRBV11-2 and TRBJ2-3; D is undetermined. The germline CDR1 and CDR2 sequences are SGHAT and FQNNGV. V shed 9 bases and J shed 0 bases, with 7 bases lying between them. This CDR3 contains 12 residues. CDR3 protein: CASTGSTDTQYF. In nucleotides, the CDR3 is TGTGCCAGTACCGGGAGCACAGATACGCAGTATTTT.

Here the CDR3 reads CASSRGASPEQFF. The CDR3 bases are TGTGCCAGCAGCCGCGGGGCGAGCCCAGAGCAGTTCTTC. The rearrangement uses TRBV9 and TRBJ2-1; D perhaps matches TRBD2 (6 bases). The germline V gene encodes CDR1 SGDLS and CDR2 YYNGEE. V was pared by 4 bases and J by 10 bases, with 15 bases between. This CDR3 has 13 residues.

The chain links TRBV5-6 to TRBJ1-1; 11 bases are a match to TRBD1. The CDR3 runs to 14 residues. V gave up 4 bases and J gave up 7 bases; unmatched junction bases: 6. Germline values: CDR1 SGHDT, CDR2 YYEEEE. The CDR3 nucleotides read TGTGCCAGCAGCCCTGGACAGGGGGCCCTTGAAGCTTTCTTT. As protein: CASSPGQGALEAFF.

This chain joins TRBV5-8 and TRBJ2-5, with 8 bases lining up with TRBD2. The germline V gene has CDR1 SGHTS and CDR2 YDEGEE. The CDR3 loop spans 14 amino acids. V dropped 5 bases and J dropped 4; count of bases not matched to a gene: 7. The CDR3 DNA sequence: TGTGCCAGCAGTATTAGCGGGATTGGAGAGACCCAGTACTTC. Residues: CASSISGIGETQYF.

Here the CDR3 reads CASSLGGGLDRRQGYTF. The CDR3 DNA sequence: TGCGCCAGCAGCTTGGGGGGCGGACTGGATAGGCGGCAAGGCTACACCTTC. V usage is TRBV5-1 and J usage is TRBJ1-2; maybe TRBD1 (5 bases). The CDR3 runs 17 residues. Trimming left V 0 bases short and J 8 bases short, with 23 bases between. Germline CDR1 SGHRS, CDR2 YFSETQ.

A word on this clone: The same CDR3 can be traced to other DNA sequences in this sample. V is TRBV4-1 and J is TRBJ2-5, with 14 bases matching TRBD2. The CDR3 has 17 amino acids. V was clipped by 3 bases and J by 3 bases; unmatched bases: 6. The germline V gene encodes CDR1 MGHRA and CDR2 YSYEKL. The CDR3 DNA sequence: TGCGCCAGCAGCCAGCCGCCGGGACTAGCGGGAGAAGAGACCCAGTACTTC. Its translation: CASSQPPGLAGEETQYF.

The J gene is TRBJ1-2, the V gene TRBV18; tentative D call: TRBD1 (5 bases). V shed 2 bases and J shed 3 bases, with 13 bases lying between them. CDR1 is KGHSH and CDR2 is LQKENI in the germline V gene. The CDR3 length is 15 residues. CDR3 residues: CASSPGTGDYYGYTF. As DNA, the CDR3 is TGTGCCAGCTCACCAGGGACCGGGGACTACTATGGCTACACCTTC.

The gene calls are TRBV5-1 and TRBJ2-3, with D tentatively TRBD2 (6 bases). The CDR3 consists of 15 residues. Trimming took 6 bases from V and 5 from J, leaving 19 bases between them. Germline CDR1 and CDR2: SGHRS and YFSETQ. The CDR3 sequence: CASKTGTPGGDTQYF. In DNA, the CDR3 is TGCGCCAGCAAAACCGGGACTCCTGGTGGAGATACGCAGTATTTT.

This CDR3 reads CASSPRGVGSNQPQHF. In nucleotides, the CDR3 is TGTGCCAGCAGCCCGCGCGGGGTCGGGAGCAATCAGCCCCAGCATTTT. This chain uses TRBV4-2 with TRBJ1-5; D uncertain. CDR1 LGHNA and CDR2 YNFKEQ come from the germline V gene. The CDR3 runs 16 residues. Between the trimmed V and J ends, which lost 4 bases and 1 base, there was a span of 14 bases.

The CDR3 region is CASSTGLSGNTIYF. The CDR3 DNA follows: TGTGCCAGCAGCACCGGTCTCTCTGGAAACACCATATATTTT. The chain employs TRBV7-2 and TRBJ1-3; D is uncertain. From germline, CDR1 is SGHTA and CDR2 FQGNSA. Trimming shortened V by 5 bases and J by 0 bases, and 8 bases separated the two germline ends. There are 14 residues in the CDR3.

CDR3 in DNA: TGTGCCAGCAGCCCCGGGACAGGGACATATAGCAATCAGCCCCAGCATTTT. It yields the protein CASSPGTGTYSNQPQHF. The chain is built from TRBV7-9 and TRBJ1-5, with 9 bases lining up with TRBD1. From germline, CDR1 is SEHNR and CDR2 FQNEAQ (reference sequence). After removal of 5 bases from V and 0 bases from J, the junction contained 8 bases not matched to a gene. There are 17 residues in the CDR3.

The V gene is TRBV27, the J gene TRBJ2-1; tentative D call: TRBD2 (5 bases). The CDR3 is 16 residues long. CDR1 and CDR2 from the germline V gene are MNHEY and SMNVEV (reference sequence). With 1 base removed from V and 0 bases from J, the gap between germline ends came to 10 bases. The CDR3 nucleotides read TGTGCCAGCAGTTTATTGCCGGGGAGCTCCTACAATGAGCAGTTCTTC. Translation: CASSLLPGSSYNEQFF.

The chain has TRBV5-1 and TRBJ2-3; 10 nucleotides line up with TRBD2. CDR3 length: 16 residues. Unmatched junction bases numbered 6, after V lost 4 bases and J lost 1 base. CDR1 is SGHRS and CDR2 is YFSETQ in the germline V gene. The CDR3 loop is CASSKASGGGTDTQYF. The CDR3 DNA is TGCGCCAGCAGCAAGGCTAGCGGGGGTGGCACAGATACGCAGTATTTT.

V is TRBV5-1 and J is TRBJ2-1, with 9 bases identical to TRBD2. Per germline, CDR1 SGHRS and CDR2 YFSETQ. The CDR3 spans 16 residues. V was clipped by 0 bases and J by 2 bases; unmatched bases: 3. The CDR3 DNA sequence: TGCGCCAGCAGCTTGGGGGCTAGCGGGGCCTACAATGAGCAGTTCTTC. This gives the protein CASSLGASGAYNEQFF. Together with reference TRBV5-1 and TRBJ2-1, the CDR3 gives the full variable domain: KAGVTQTPRYLIKTRGQQVTLSCSPISGHRSVSWYQQTPGQGLQFLFEYFSETQRNKGNFPGRFSGRQFSNSRSEMNVSTLELGDSALYLCASSLGASGAYNEQFFGPGTRLTVL.